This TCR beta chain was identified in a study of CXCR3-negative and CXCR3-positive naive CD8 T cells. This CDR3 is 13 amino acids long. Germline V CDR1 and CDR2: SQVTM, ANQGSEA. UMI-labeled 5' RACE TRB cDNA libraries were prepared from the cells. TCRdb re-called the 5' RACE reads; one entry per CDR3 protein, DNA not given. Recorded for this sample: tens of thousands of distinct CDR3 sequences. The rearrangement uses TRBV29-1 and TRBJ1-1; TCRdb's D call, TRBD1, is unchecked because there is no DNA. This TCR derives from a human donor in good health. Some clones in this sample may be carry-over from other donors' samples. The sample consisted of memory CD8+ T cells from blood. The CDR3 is CRVQTGTRTEAFF.